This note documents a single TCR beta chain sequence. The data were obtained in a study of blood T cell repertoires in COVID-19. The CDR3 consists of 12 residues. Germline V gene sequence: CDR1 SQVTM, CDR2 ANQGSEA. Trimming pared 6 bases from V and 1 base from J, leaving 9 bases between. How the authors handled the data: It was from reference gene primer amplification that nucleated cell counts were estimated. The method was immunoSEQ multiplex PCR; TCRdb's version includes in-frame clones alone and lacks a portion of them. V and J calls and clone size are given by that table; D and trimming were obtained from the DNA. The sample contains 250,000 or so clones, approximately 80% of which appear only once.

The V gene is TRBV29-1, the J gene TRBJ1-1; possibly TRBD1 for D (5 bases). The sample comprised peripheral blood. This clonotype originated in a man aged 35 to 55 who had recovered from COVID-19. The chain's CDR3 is CSVRRGNTEAFF. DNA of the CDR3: TGCAGCGTGCGAAGGGGGAACACTGAAGCTTTCTTT.